This is a list of T cell receptor beta chains from one sample in a study of metastatic and nonmetastatic thyroid tumors. TCRdb reprocessed the PCR reads using MiXCR. The table includes roughly 34,000 clones, over 12% detected once. Sequenced input: blood. These receptors were collected from a male donor with papillary thyroid cancer or a benign thyroid nodule (not recorded which). Some clones in this sample may be carry-over from other donors' samples. Both conserved end residues are part of each CDR3. Fields, in order: clone size, V gene, CDR3 length, D gene, J gene, CDR3 protein, CDR3 DNA. The D gene is left open where the match is weak. Rows may omit the clone size; those that give it use once, few, many or a size class.

NA	TRBV30	14	TRBD1	TRBJ1-6	CAWRVDRCFSPLHF	TGTGCCTGGAGAGTGGACAGGTGCTTTTCACCCCTCCACTTT
few	TRBV7-2	11	NA	TRBJ2-1	CASSPVYEQFF	TGTGCCAGCAGCCCAGTGTACGAGCAGTTCTTC
many	TRBV11-3	14	NA	TRBJ2-5	CASSPYSSAETQYF	TGTGCCAGCAGCCCTTACTCTAGCGCCGAGACCCAGTACTTC
many	TRBV6-1	14	NA	TRBJ1-2	CASSSGHQDAGYTF	TGTGCCAGCAGTTCCGGACACCAGGACGCCGGCTACACCTTC
NA	TRBV7-8	14	NA	TRBJ2-5	CVSSARREQETQYF	TGTGTCAGTAGCGCCCGCAGGGAACAAGAGACCCAGTACTTC
many	TRBV11-3	15	TRBD2	TRBJ2-5	CAGSFEREGKETQYF	TGTGCCGGCAGCTTTGAGCGGGAGGGAAAAGAGACCCAGTACTTC
NA	TRBV11-3	13	NA	TRBJ2-1	CASSSDTLNDQFF	TGTGCCAGCAGCTCAGATACTTTAAATGACCAGTTCTTC
many	TRBV19	13	NA	TRBJ1-6	CATSPSTNSPLHF	TGTGCCACCAGCCCTAGTACCAATTCACCCCTCCACTTT
many	TRBV11-3	16	TRBD2	TRBJ2-1	CASSSGGLVTPNEQFF	TGTGCCAGCAGCTCCGGGGGACTAGTTACGCCCAATGAGCAGTTCTTC
many	TRBV10-1	17	TRBD1	TRBJ2-3	CASSPRQGRFGADTQYF	TGCGCCAGCAGTCCCCGACAGGGGAGGTTCGGTGCAGATACGCAGTATTTT
many	TRBV14	11	NA	TRBJ2-7	CASSQGLRPYF	TGTGCCAGCAGCCAAGGTCTAAGACCTTACTTC
many	TRBV2	15	TRBD1	TRBJ2-2	CASMFGTVNTGELFF	TGTGCCAGCATGTTTGGGACAGTGAACACCGGGGAGCTGTTTTTT
many	TRBV30	14	NA	TRBJ1-5	CAWSWGDSNQPQHF	TGTGCCTGGAGTTGGGGAGATAGCAATCAGCCCCAGCATTTT
many	TRBV4-3	16	NA	TRBJ2-2	CASSHGTRGNTGELFF	TGCGCCAGCAGCCACGGAACTAGGGGAAACACCGGGGAGCTGTTTTTT
many	TRBV28	14	TRBD2	TRBJ2-1	CASLPPSGRNEQFF	TGTGCCAGCCTCCCCCCGAGCGGGAGAAATGAGCAGTTCTTC
many	TRBV6-2/TRBV6-3	22	TRBD2	TRBJ2-4	CASSYYSISGRAGASDKNIQYF	TGTGCCAGCAGTTACTACTCCATTAGCGGGAGGGCCGGTGCTTCAGACAAAAACATTCAGTACTTC
many	TRBV7-9	12	NA	TRBJ1-1	CASSFLGDEAFF	TGTGCCAGCAGCTTTTTGGGTGATGAAGCTTTCTTT
many	TRBV28	18	NA	TRBJ2-3	CASSPQQEPAAKRATQYF	TGTGCCAGCAGTCCGCAACAGGAACCGGCCGCCAAGCGGGCTACGCAGTATTTT
many	TRBV6-1	11	NA	TRBJ2-7	CASSELDEQYF	TGTGCCAGCAGTGAATTGGACGAGCAGTACTTC
NA	TRBV7-8	14	NA	TRBJ1-2	CASRTVSFGYGYTF	TGTGCCAGCAGGACGGTCTCCTTCGGCTATGGCTACACCTTC
many	TRBV6-1	14	TRBD1	TRBJ1-2	CASSRTGGDYGYTF	TGTGCCAGCAGCAGGACAGGGGGCGACTATGGCTACACCTTC
many	TRBV5-1	14	NA	TRBJ2-7	CASSFTTGAGEQYF	TGCGCCAGCAGCTTTACCACAGGTGCGGGGGAGCAGTACTTC
many	TRBV20-1	12	NA	TRBJ1-1	CSASRENTEAFF	TGCAGTGCTAGCCGGGAGAACACTGAAGCTTTCTTT
many	TRBV10-3	16	TRBD1	TRBJ2-1	CAISEDVGQGKNEQFF	TGTGCCATCAGTGAGGACGTTGGACAGGGAAAAAATGAGCAGTTCTTC
many	TRBV5-1	14	NA	TRBJ1-2	CASSLRPEVYGYTF	TGCGCCAGCAGCTTAAGACCCGAGGTCTATGGCTACACCTTC
many	TRBV14	19	NA	TRBJ1-1	CASSQGGLSLDRVNTEAFF	TGTGCCAGCAGCCAAGGTGGTCTCAGTCTAGACAGAGTGAACACTGAAGCTTTCTTT
many	TRBV20-1	12	NA	TRBJ1-1	CSARHRNTEAFF	TGCAGTGCTAGACACAGAAACACTGAAGCTTTCTTT
many	TRBV27	15	TRBD2	TRBJ2-1	CASSRSSGAYNEQFF	TGTGCCAGCAGCCGGTCTAGCGGGGCCTACAATGAGCAGTTCTTC
many	TRBV25-1	10	NA	TRBJ2-1	CASSEYEQFF	TGTGCCAGCAGTGAATATGAGCAGTTCTTC